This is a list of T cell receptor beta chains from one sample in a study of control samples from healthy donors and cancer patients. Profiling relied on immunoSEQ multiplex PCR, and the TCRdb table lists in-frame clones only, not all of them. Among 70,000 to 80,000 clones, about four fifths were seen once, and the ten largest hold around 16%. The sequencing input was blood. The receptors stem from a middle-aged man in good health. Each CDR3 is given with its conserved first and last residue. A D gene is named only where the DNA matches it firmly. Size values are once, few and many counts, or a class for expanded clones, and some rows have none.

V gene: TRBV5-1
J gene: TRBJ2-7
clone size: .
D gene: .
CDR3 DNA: TGCGCCAGCAGGACGCCGGGGAACGAGCAGTACTTC
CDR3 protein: CASRTPGNEQYF

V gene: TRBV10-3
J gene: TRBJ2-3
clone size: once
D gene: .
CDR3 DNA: TGTGCCGTGGGGGGATCCACAGATACGCAGTATTTT
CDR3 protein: CAVGGSTDTQYF

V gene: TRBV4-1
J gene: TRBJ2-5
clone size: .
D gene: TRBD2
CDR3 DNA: TGCGCCAGCCATAGCGGGATGGAAGAGACCCAGTACTTC
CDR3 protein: CASHSGMEETQYF

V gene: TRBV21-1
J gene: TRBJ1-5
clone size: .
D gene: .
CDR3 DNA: TGTGCCAGCAGCAAAGCGCTTTGGGCAGGGCCCCATCAGCCCCAGCATTTT
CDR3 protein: CASSKALWAGPHQPQHF

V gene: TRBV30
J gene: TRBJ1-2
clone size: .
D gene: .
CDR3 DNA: TGTGCCTGGAGGTCGGGGACGGCCCTCTATGGCTACACCTTC
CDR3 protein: CAWRSGTALYGYTF

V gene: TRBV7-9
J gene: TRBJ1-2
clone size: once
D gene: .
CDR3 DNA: TGTGCCAGCAGCTTAGAGGTGACAGGAGCCTTTGGGGGAGGCTACACCTTC
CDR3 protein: CASSLEVTGAFGGGYTF

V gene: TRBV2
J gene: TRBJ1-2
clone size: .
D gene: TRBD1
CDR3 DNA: TGTGCCAGCAGGTGGGACAGCTCATCTAACTATGGCTACACCTTC
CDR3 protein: CASRWDSSSNYGYTF

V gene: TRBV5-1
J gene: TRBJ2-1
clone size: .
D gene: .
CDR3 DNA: TGCGCCATCCAAACGCCGCGGGGTCTCTACAATGAGCAGTTCTTC
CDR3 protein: CAIQTPRGLYNEQFF

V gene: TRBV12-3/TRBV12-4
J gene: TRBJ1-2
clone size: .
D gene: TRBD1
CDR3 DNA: TGTGCCAGCAGACTTACAGGGGAAGTAGGCTACACCTTC
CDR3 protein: CASRLTGEVGYTF

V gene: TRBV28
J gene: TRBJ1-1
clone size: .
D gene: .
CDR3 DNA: TGTGCCAGCAGTTTTGAGGAGCCTTCGAACACTGAAGCTTTCTTT
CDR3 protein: CASSFEEPSNTEAFF

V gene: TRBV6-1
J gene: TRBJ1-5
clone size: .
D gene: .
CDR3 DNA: TGTGCCAGCAGTGATATAACAAGCAATCAGCCCCAGCATTTT
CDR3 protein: CASSDITSNQPQHF

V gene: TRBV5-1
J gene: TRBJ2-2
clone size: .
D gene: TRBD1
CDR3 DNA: TGCGCCAGCAGCGGGGGACAGGGGTTCTTAGGTTCCGGGGAGCTGTTTTTT
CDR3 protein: CASSGGQGFLGSGELFF